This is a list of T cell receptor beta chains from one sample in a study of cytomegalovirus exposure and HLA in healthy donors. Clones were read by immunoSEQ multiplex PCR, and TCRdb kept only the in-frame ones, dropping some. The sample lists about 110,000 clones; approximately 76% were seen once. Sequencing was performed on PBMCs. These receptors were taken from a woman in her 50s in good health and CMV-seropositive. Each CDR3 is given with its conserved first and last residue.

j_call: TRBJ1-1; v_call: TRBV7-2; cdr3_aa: CASSLDSNTEAFF
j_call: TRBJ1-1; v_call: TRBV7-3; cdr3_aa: CASSLKGPFNLNTEAFF
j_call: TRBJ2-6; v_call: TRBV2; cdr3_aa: CASIRTGRAPGANVLTF
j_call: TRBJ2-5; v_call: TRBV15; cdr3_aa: CATSRQTRRETQYF
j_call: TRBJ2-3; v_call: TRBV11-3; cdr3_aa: CASSPAAGVTDTQYF
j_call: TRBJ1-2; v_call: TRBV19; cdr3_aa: CASRDRDDGYTF
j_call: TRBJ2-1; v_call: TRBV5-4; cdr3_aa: CASSGKSGQADNEQFF
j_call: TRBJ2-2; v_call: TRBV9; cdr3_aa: CASSPRSDYTGELFF
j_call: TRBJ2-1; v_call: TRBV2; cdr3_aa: CASGGSGTSFYNEQFF
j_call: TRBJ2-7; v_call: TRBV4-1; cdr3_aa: CASSHPGQGAYEQYF